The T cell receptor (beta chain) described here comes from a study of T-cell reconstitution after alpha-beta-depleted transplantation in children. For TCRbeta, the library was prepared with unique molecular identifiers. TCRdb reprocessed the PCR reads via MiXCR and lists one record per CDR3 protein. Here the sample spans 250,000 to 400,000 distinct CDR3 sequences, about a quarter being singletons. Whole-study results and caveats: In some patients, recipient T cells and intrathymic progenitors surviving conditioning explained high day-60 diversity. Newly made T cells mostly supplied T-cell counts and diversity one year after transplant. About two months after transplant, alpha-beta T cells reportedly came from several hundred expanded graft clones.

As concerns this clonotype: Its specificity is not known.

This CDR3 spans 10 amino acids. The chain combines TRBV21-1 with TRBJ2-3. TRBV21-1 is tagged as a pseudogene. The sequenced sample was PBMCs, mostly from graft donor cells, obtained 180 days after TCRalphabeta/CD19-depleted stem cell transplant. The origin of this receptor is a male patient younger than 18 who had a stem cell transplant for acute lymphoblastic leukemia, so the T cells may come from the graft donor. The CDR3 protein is CASRADTQYF. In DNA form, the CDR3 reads TGTGCCAGCAGAGCAGATACGCAGTATTTT.